These 11 T cell receptor beta chains came from one sample sequenced in a study of blood T cell repertoires in COVID-19 (dated by TCRdb to the early 2020s). The library was built by means of the immunoSEQ multiplex PCR assay. TCRdb took this table from immuneACCESS and kept in-frame rearrangements with V and J called. Such tables lack part of the clones; where checked against another copy, unresolved V genes explain under half of the gap, and the rest is unexplained. The sample yields approximately 450,000 clones; 87% were counted once. About 2% of the sample rests with the top ten. The source material was PBMCs or T cells enriched from blood (not recorded which). These receptors were obtained from a woman aged 18-29 years with acute COVID-19.

This chain joins TRBV6-5 and TRBJ1-5; D unclear. This CDR3 contains 15 residues. Germline V lookup: CDR1 MNHEY, CDR2 SVGAGI. V gave up 5 bases and J gave up 0 bases, with 11 bases separating them. DNA of the CDR3: TGTGCCAGCAGTCCCGGACTGAATAGCAATCAGCCCCAGCATTTT. This gives the protein CASSPGLNSNQPQHF.

The genes are TRBV28 and TRBJ2-7; TRBD2 is a possible D gene (6 bases). Trimming shortened V by 2 bases and J by 3 bases, and 11 bases separated the two germline ends. Germline values: CDR1 MDHEN, CDR2 SYDVKM. CDR3 length: 14 residues. CDR3 region: CASSLMDYLYEQYF. For the CDR3, the DNA is TGTGCCAGCAGTTTAATGGACTATCTCTACGAGCAGTACTTC.

CDR3 in amino acids: CASSEFAGAQETQYF. Written as DNA, the CDR3 is TGTGCCAGCAGCGAGTTTGCGGGGGCCCAAGAGACCCAGTACTTC. The rearrangement joins TRBV9 to TRBJ2-5; a weak D match, TRBD2 (7 bases). CDR3 length equals 15 residues. V was clipped by 3 bases and J by 1 base, with 13 bases between them. Germline assignment: CDR1 SGDLS and CDR2 YYNGEE.

The V call is TRBV5-1, the J call TRBJ1-4; D remains unclear. The CDR3 length is 17 residues. The germline V and J ends were trimmed by 0 bases and 7 bases, with 19 bases remaining between them. In germline, CDR1 is SGHRS, CDR2 YFSETQ. CDR3 nucleotide sequence: TGCGCCAGCAGCTTGGACCCTGTCAGTTTTTCTGGTGAAAAACTGTTTTTT. Translated, it gives CASSLDPVSFSGEKLFF.

The chain's CDR3 is CASSQDQGGATDTQYF. Here the CDR3 DNA reads TGTGCCAGCAGCCAAGATCAAGGGGGCGCAACAGATACGCAGTATTTT. The genes are TRBV3-1 (or the pseudogene TRBV3-2) and TRBJ2-3; TRBD1 aligns across 7 bases. CDR3 length: 16 amino acids. Germline values: CDR1 LGHDT, CDR2 YNNKEL (reference sequence). With V trimmed by 0 bases and J by 3 bases, 6 bases remained unmatched.

This chain joins TRBV7-9 and TRBJ1-3; the D is unclear. Germline V CDR1 and CDR2: SEHNR, FQNEAQ (reference sequence). Trimming stripped 4 bases from V and 11 bases from J, with 12 bases between. The length of the CDR3 is 12 residues. Written as DNA, the CDR3 is TGTGCCAGCAGCTCTACCTCTCCGGCCATATATTTT. Translation: CASSSTSPAIYF.

This rearrangement joins TRBV27 to TRBJ1-1; TRBD1 might be the D (6 bases). V dropped 5 bases and J dropped 5 bases, with 12 bases sitting between them. Germline CDR1 MNHEY, CDR2 SMNVEV (reference sequence). CDR3 length: 13 amino acids. Here the CDR3 reads CASSITGKTEAFF. In DNA, the CDR3 is TGTGCCAGCAGTATCACAGGGAAGACTGAAGCTTTCTTT.

This chain connects TRBV11-1 to TRBJ2-2, with D maybe TRBD2 (5 bases). The CDR3 consists of 12 residues. The germline CDR1 and CDR2 sequences are SGHAT and FQDESV (reference sequence). V lost 5 bases and J 5 bases, leaving 6 bases between the germline ends. The CDR3 region is CASSRETGELFF. The CDR3 DNA follows: TGTGCCAGCAGCCGGGAAACCGGGGAGCTGTTTTTT.

The CDR3 here is CASSLHYNSPLHF. DNA of the CDR3: TGTGCCAGCAGCTTACACTATAATTCACCCCTCCACTTT. The chain links TRBV7-2 to TRBJ1-6; D unresolved. The V gene's germline CDR1 is SGHTA and CDR2 FQGNSA. Trimming shortened V by 2 bases and J by 3 bases, and 2 bases separated the two germline ends. The CDR3 has 13 amino acids.

This clone was recorded once. The chain employs TRBV6-4 and TRBJ2-2, with 9 positions matching TRBD1. Per germline, CDR1 MRHNA and CDR2 SNTAGT. This CDR3 has 16 amino acids. V trimming: 2 bases; J trimming: 5 bases; junction bases outside the gene matches: 6. The CDR3 DNA follows: TGTGCCAGCAGTGACGGCACAGGGGGCGGGACCGGGGAGCTGTTTTTT. Translation gives CASSDGTGGGTGELFF.

The chain links TRBV5-1 to TRBJ2-7; 8 nucleotides line up with TRBD1. J lost 0 bases, V lost 1 base, and 9 bases had no gene match. The CDR3 sequence is 17 residues long. Germline assignment: CDR1 SGHRS and CDR2 YFSETQ. CDR3: CASSLTFRTGTSYEQYF. CDR3 DNA sequence: TGCGCCAGCAGCTTGACCTTTCGGACAGGGACCTCCTACGAGCAGTACTTC.